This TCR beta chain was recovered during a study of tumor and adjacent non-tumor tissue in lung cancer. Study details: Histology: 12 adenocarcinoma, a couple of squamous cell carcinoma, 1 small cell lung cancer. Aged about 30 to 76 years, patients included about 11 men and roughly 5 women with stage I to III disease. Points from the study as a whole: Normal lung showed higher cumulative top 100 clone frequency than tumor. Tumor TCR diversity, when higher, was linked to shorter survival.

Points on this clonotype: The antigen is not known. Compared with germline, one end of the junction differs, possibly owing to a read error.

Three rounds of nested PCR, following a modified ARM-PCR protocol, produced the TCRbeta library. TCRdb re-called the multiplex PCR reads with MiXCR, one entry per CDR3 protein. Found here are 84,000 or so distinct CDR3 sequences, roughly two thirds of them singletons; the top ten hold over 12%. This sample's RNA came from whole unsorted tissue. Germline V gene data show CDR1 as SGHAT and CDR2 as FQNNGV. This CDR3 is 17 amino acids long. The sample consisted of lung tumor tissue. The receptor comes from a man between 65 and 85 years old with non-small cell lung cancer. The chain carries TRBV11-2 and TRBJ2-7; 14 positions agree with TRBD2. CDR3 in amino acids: CGSSLNTGLAGVREQYF. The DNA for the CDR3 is TGTGGCAGCAGCTTAAATACGGGACTAGCGGGAGTTCGCGAGCAATACTTC.